Following are 14 T cell receptor beta chains from one sample sequenced in a study of monozygotic twins with inflammatory bowel disease (dated by TCRdb to about 2019). The protocol used for the library was 5' RACE. The data were produced on an Illumina HiSeq 2500. TCRdb reprocessed the reads and provides one entry for every CDR3 protein sequence; no DNA is given. This sample's table has entries for around 150,000 distinct CDR3 sequences. The ten largest clones add up to 2% to 3% of the sample. Sequencing was done on a sample of blood. The receptors were gathered from a human donor with ulcerative colitis or Crohn's disease, or a healthy co-twin of an affected twin (not recorded which).

The chain links TRBV15 to TRBJ2-3; TCRdb lists TRBD1, though no DNA is available to test this call. The germline V gene encodes CDR1 LNHNV and CDR2 YYDKDF (reference sequence). The CDR3 is 15 residues long. The CDR3 protein is CATSRGDPFTDTQYF.

The chain combines TRBV28 with TRBJ2-2; the D call of TRBD2 rests on TCRdb alone, since no DNA is present to check it. This CDR3 comprises 16 residues. The germline V gene has CDR1 MDHEN and CDR2 SYDVKM. CDR3 region: CASSLRGLAWTGELFF.

The chain uses TRBV27 and TRBJ2-1; the D call of TRBD2 rests on TCRdb alone, since no DNA is present to check it. The CDR3 is made up of 15 amino acids. Germline V gives CDR1 MNHEY, CDR2 SMNVEV (reference sequence). The CDR3 protein is CASRVTSGGYNEQFF.

The gene calls are TRBV7-2 and TRBJ2-2; TCRdb indicates TRBD1, and absent DNA this call remains unverified. CDR1 is SGHTA and CDR2 is FQGNSA in the germline V gene. This CDR3 comprises 15 residues. The CDR3 here is CASSLGQTNTGELFF.

The chain carries TRBV3-1 and TRBJ2-7; the TCRdb call, TRBD2, lacks DNA for checking. Germline assignment: CDR1 LGHDT and CDR2 YNNKEL (reference sequence). The CDR3 contains 15 residues. The CDR3 protein is CASSHRRASGYEQYF.

The CDR3 is CAIGKADSTDTQYF. The V call is TRBV10-3, the J call TRBJ2-3; the D gene TCRdb calls, TRBD2, cannot be checked with no DNA. Germline V gives CDR1 ENHRY, CDR2 SYGVKD. The CDR3 covers 14 residues.

The CDR3 spells CASSLGTSANTGELFF. The V gene is TRBV7-9, the J gene TRBJ2-2; the D call from TCRdb, TRBD2, cannot be confirmed without DNA. The CDR3 contains 16 residues. CDR1 is SEHNR and CDR2 is FQNEAQ in the germline V gene (reference sequence).

This chain links TRBV12-3 or TRBV12-4 with TRBJ1-6; TCRdb names TRBD1, which stays unverified in the absence of DNA. CDR3 size: 15 residues. This CDR3 reads CASSFGQGVGSPLHF.

This sequence joins TRBV12-3 or TRBV12-4 and TRBJ2-4; the D gene TCRdb calls, TRBD1, cannot be checked with no DNA. This CDR3 has 12 residues. CDR3 residues: CASGEQGAPEYF.

The rearrangement joins TRBV24-1 to TRBJ1-5; the D call of TRBD1 rests on TCRdb alone, since no DNA is present to check it. Per the germline V gene, CDR1 is KGHDR and CDR2 is SFDVKD. This CDR3 is built from 15 residues. CDR3 amino acids: CATSEPQGAGQPQHF.

The chain is built from TRBV4-1 and TRBJ2-6; the TCRdb D gene call, TRBD1, has no DNA to confirm it. The CDR3 runs 17 residues. CDR1 MGHRA and CDR2 YSYEKL come from the germline V gene. CDR3 sequence: CASRPIGGHSGANVLTF.

This chain joins TRBV20-1 and TRBJ2-3; TCRdb selects TRBD1, and the lack of DNA leaves this call unchecked. The CDR3 covers 15 residues. The germline V gene has CDR1 DFQATT and CDR2 SNEGSKA (reference sequence). CDR3 region: CSARRPPRNTDTQYF.

The chain carries TRBV19 and TRBJ2-1. Germline lookup yields CDR1 LNHDA and CDR2 SQIVND (reference sequence). The CDR3 covers 15 residues. This CDR3 is CASSIRLGWDNEQFF.

The chain links TRBV24-1 to TRBJ2-1; no DNA is available, so the TRBD2 call from TCRdb remains unchecked. The CDR3 is 15 residues long. Germline V gene sequence: CDR1 KGHDR, CDR2 SFDVKD. Here the CDR3 reads CATSDIGGDYNEQFF.